The source of this T cell receptor beta chain is a study of healthy donors' naive CD4 and CD8 T cells. At the level of the study: Donors spanned ages 20-25, 40-50 and 60-70 years, half female.

Sorting defined naive CD4+ as CD4+CD8-CD45RO-CD45RA+ and naive CD8+ as CD8+CD4-CD45RA+CD27bright. Starting from approximately 500 ng of total RNA, TCR libraries were made with linear amplification. TCRdb recomputed calls from the reads with MiXCR, one row per CDR3 protein. Of around 180,000 distinct CDR3 sequences in the sample, nearly 75% are singletons; the top ten hold roughly 2.4%. CDR1 MNHNY and CDR2 SVGAGI come from the germline V gene (reference sequence). Trimming cost V 1 base and J 14 bases, with 9 bases left between them. The CDR3 has 11 residues. This rearrangement joins TRBV6-6 to TRBJ2-1; D is uncertain. The sequenced sample consisted of naive CD4+ and CD8+ T cells sorted from blood, pooled from several donors. The sequence came from a pool of human donors in good health; the sample pools cells from several healthy donors. The DNA of the CDR3 is TGTGCCAGCAGTTACTTGCGGTTGGAGTTCTTC. Protein: CASSYLRLEFF.